This TCR beta chain was profiled in a study of PD-L1 blockade in urothelial cancer. Background on the study: Bladder-origin urothelial cancer in males described about 85% of the roughly 29 patients. Findings and caveats of the study: When pretreatment blood TCR clonality was below the median, it predicted better survival.

A spike-in of synthetic TCR analog templates was added to each PCR. Sequencing was performed with immunoSEQ multiplex PCR; in TCRdb, only in-frame clones are kept and a portion is missing. Of under 60,000 clones listed, approximately 83% were seen once; the top ten hold about 10%. There are 15 residues in the CDR3. The germline V gene has CDR1 SGHTA and CDR2 FQGNSA. V was pared by 4 bases and J by 7 bases, with 10 bases of the junction left unmatched. Details on this clone: Antigen unknown.

Time point described: peripheral blood 6 weeks after treatment start. There were between 1 and 8 samples from each patient, taken pretreatment and on-treatment. The chain combines TRBV7-2 with TRBJ1-5; 7 bases agree with TRBD1. Sequencing was performed on PBMCs, taken around atezolizumab (anti-PD-L1) treatment. This receptor was obtained from a man in his fifties or sixties with urothelial cancer. CDR3 amino acids: CASSYKGAFNQPQHF. The CDR3 DNA reads as TGTGCCAGCAGCTACAAGGGGGCCTTTAACCAGCCCCAGCATTTT.